This T cell receptor beta chain is from a study of blood T cell repertoires in COVID-19. Study-wide context: Material from acute and convalescent COVID-19 was sourced from the United States, Italy and Spain. T cells, B-cell-depleted T cells, or PBMCs provided the cDNA or gDNA that served as material.

The CDR3 contains 14 residues. Germline assignment: CDR1 MDHEN and CDR2 SYDVKM. Trimming left V 1 base short and J 5 bases short, with 11 bases between. In the authors' workflow: Cell counts per sample came from amplifying reference gene primers. Generated by immunoSEQ multiplex PCR, the TCRdb table keeps only in-frame clones and is missing some. V and J calls and clone size are as listed in that table; D and trimming were resolved from the DNA. This sample has about 34,000 clones, with 77% found just once. The source is a human donor in a cohort sampled during active COVID-19. J is TRBJ2-5 and V is TRBV28; perhaps TRBD2 as D (6 bases). Sequenced sample: peripheral blood. DNA for the CDR3: TGTGCCAGCAGTTTATTCGGCGGGAAGGAGACCCAGTACTTC. This codes for CASSLFGGKETQYF.